The present entry profiles one T cell receptor beta chain with its context. This entry comes from a study of control samples from healthy donors and cancer patients. Assay: immunoSEQ multiplex PCR; the TCRdb copy retains only in-frame clones and omits some. The data contain tens of thousands of clones, approximately 89% of them singletons. The receptor was isolated from a man between 50 and 59 years old in good health. The specimen sequenced was blood.

CDR3 bases: TGTGCCATCCCGAGCGGGGGGGCCGTGAATGAGCAGTTCTTC. Translation: CAIPSGGAVNEQFF. The chain employs TRBV19 and TRBJ2-1, with 10 bases lining up with TRBD2. Germline V gene lookup returns CDR1 LNHDA and CDR2 SQIVND (reference sequence). The junction had 10 bases not matched to a gene; V was cut back by 10 bases and J by 7 bases. The CDR3 is made up of 14 amino acids.